These 3 T cell receptor beta chains were sequenced from one sample in a study of shared clonotypes between healthy human individuals. The repertoire was sequenced with immunoSEQ multiplex PCR; TCRdb's copy has only in-frame clones and lacks some. Among some 680,000 clones listed, less than 80% were seen once. Sequenced input: memory CD4+ T cells sorted from blood. Sample subset: CD45RA-negative fraction. The receptor set was obtained from a woman aged 30 to 39 in good health.

V usage is TRBV29-1 and J usage is TRBJ2-6; D is unresolved. Germline lookup yields CDR1 SQVTM and CDR2 ANQGSEA. CDR3 length: 12 residues. Trimming took 6 bases from V and 2 from J, leaving 5 bases between them. This chain's CDR3 is CSVGAGANVLTF. The CDR3 bases are TGCAGCGTAGGTGCTGGGGCCAACGTCCTGACTTTC.

The chain couples TRBV18 to TRBJ2-1, with D tentatively TRBD2 (6 bases). The CDR3 contains 15 residues. Germline values: CDR1 KGHSH, CDR2 LQKENI. Trimming cost V 0 bases and J 4 bases, with 10 bases left between them. The CDR3, as DNA: TGTGCCAGCTCACCACCGGAGGGAGGTTACAATGAGCAGTTCTTC. Protein sequence: CASSPPEGGYNEQFF.

V is TRBV30 and J is TRBJ1-3; weak D call: TRBD1 (6 bases). Germline V CDR1 and CDR2: GTSNPN, SVGIG (reference sequence). This CDR3 region has 19 residues. Between the trimmed V and J ends, which lost 3 bases and 0 bases, there was a span of 24 bases. This chain's CDR3 is CAWRSGRGSFGSSGNTIYF. CDR3 DNA sequence: TGTGCCTGGAGGTCCGGCAGGGGCTCTTTTGGGAGCTCTGGAAACACCATATATTTT.